Listed below are T cell receptor beta chains from one sample, sequenced in a study of T cells after yellow fever vaccination. From the 5' RACE reads, TCRdb called clonotypes with MiXCR, one entry per CDR3 protein. The sample shows hundreds of thousands of distinct CDR3 sequences, under 14% of them seen only once. The sample in question was PBMCs, obtained on the day of the first yellow fever vaccination. These receptors were obtained from a man younger than 35 who received the YFV17D yellow fever vaccine. Both conserved end residues are part of each CDR3. A D gene is named only where the DNA matches it firmly. Clone sizes are given selectively: once, few, many, or a class where the clone is expanded.

TRBJ1-5	.	.	TRBV12-3/TRBV12-4	TGTGCCAGCACCACACAGTATTCGAGCAATCAGCCCCAGCATTTT	CASTTQYSSNQPQHF
TRBJ2-3	.	TRBD1	TRBV19	TGTGCCAGTAGTACGGGGACAGACCTCACAGATACGCAGTATTTT	CASSTGTDLTDTQYF
TRBJ1-2	.	.	TRBV5-1	TGCGCCAGCAGCTTGGATCTATTTAACTATGGCTACACCTTC	CASSLDLFNYGYTF
TRBJ2-2	once	.	TRBV7-9	TGTGCCAGCTGGGGCGCGGCAGGGTGGACCGGGGAGCTGTTTTTT	CASWGAAGWTGELFF
TRBJ1-4	.	.	TRBV5-4	TGTGCCAGCAGCTTGGAACAGGAAAAACTGTTTTTT	CASSLEQEKLFF
TRBJ2-7	.	.	TRBV6-1	TGTGCCAGCAGTGCCCCTTGGGACGGCGAGCAGTACTTC	CASSAPWDGEQYF
TRBJ1-4	.	.	TRBV9	TGTGCCAGCAGCGTAGGACCCATAGTTGCAACTAATGAAAAACTGTTTTTT	CASSVGPIVATNEKLFF
TRBJ2-5	few	TRBD2	TRBV7-9	TGTGCCAGCAGCTCGGGACTAGCGGGGGGAGAGACCCAGTACTTC	CASSSGLAGGETQYF
TRBJ1-4	.	.	TRBV4-2	TGTGCCAGCAGCCAAGGGCAGGGGAACATAGGGGAAAAACTGTTTTTT	CASSQGQGNIGEKLFF
TRBJ2-2	many	.	TRBV5-1	TGCGCCAGCAGCTTACAAAAAGGGAACACCGGGGAGCTGTTTTTT	CASSLQKGNTGELFF
TRBJ2-3	.	.	TRBV20-1	TGCAGCACACGGGTGTTCGGCACAGATACGCAGTATTTT	CSTRVFGTDTQYF
TRBJ2-5	few	TRBD1	TRBV29-1	TGCAGCGTTGTCAGGACAGGGGCCCCAGACGAGACCCAGTACTTC	CSVVRTGAPDETQYF
TRBJ2-1	.	.	TRBV7-9	TGTGCCAGCAGCTTACGGGGAACCTCCTACAATGAGCAGTTCTTC	CASSLRGTSYNEQFF
TRBJ2-7	.	.	TRBV29-1	TGCAGCTGTACAGGTGGCAACTACGAGCAGTACTTC	CSCTGGNYEQYF
TRBJ2-1	few	.	TRBV29-1	TGCAGCGTCGAGTCGTCGGGGGCCGATGAGCAGTTCTTC	CSVESSGADEQFF
TRBJ2-6	few	TRBD2	TRBV24-1	TGTGCCACCAGTACGGGGGGGACTGGGGCCAACGTCCTGACTTTC	CATSTGGTGANVLTF
TRBJ1-1	.	.	TRBV20-1	TGCAGTGCGAGGGGAGGAACTGAAGCTTTCTTT	CSARGGTEAFF
TRBJ2-7	few	TRBD1	TRBV30	TGTGCCTGGGGCTGGGACAGGTTCTACGAGCAGTACTTC	CAWGWDRFYEQYF
TRBJ1-6	many	TRBD1	TRBV9	TGTGCCAGCAGCGGGGGACAGGGGGCTAACGAATCACCCCTCCACTTT	CASSGGQGANESPLHF
TRBJ2-1	few	.	TRBV20-1	TGCAGTGCTAGAGATTCGGCTATAGACAGGTCCTACAATGAGCAGTTCTTC	CSARDSAIDRSYNEQFF
TRBJ2-3	.	.	TRBV20-1	TGCAGTGCCCCCTTGACAGACGGCACAGATACGCAGTATTTT	CSAPLTDGTDTQYF
TRBJ1-2	few	.	TRBV4-2	TGTGCCAGCAGCCATCCCCGGGGGGTACGCTATGGCTACACCTTC	CASSHPRGVRYGYTF
TRBJ2-1	few	.	TRBV5-4	TGTGCCAGCAGCTTAGGGCCATCCTACAATGAGCAGTTCTTC	CASSLGPSYNEQFF
TRBJ1-5	many	.	TRBV7-9	TGTGCCAGCAGCTCAGGGAATCAGCCCCAGCATTTT	CASSSGNQPQHF
TRBJ2-3	few	.	TRBV4-1	TGCGCCAGCAGCCAGATGGACCTAGTAAGCACAGATACGCAGTATTTT	CASSQMDLVSTDTQYF
TRBJ2-3	few	.	TRBV5-1	TGCGCCAGCAGCTTGGGTAGCGGCTCGGTAGATACGCAGTATTTT	CASSLGSGSVDTQYF
TRBJ1-2	few	.	TRBV2	TGTGCCAGCGTTACCGGGACACCCGCCTATGGCTACACCTTC	CASVTGTPAYGYTF
TRBJ2-3	few	TRBD2	TRBV4-2	TGTGCCAGCAGCCAAGTCCATGGCGGGGGGGGCACAGATACGCAGTATTTT	CASSQVHGGGGTDTQYF
TRBJ2-6	few	TRBD2	TRBV29-1	TGCAGCGTTGAGCTGGCGGGAGACTCTGGGGCCAACGTCCTGACTTTC	CSVELAGDSGANVLTF